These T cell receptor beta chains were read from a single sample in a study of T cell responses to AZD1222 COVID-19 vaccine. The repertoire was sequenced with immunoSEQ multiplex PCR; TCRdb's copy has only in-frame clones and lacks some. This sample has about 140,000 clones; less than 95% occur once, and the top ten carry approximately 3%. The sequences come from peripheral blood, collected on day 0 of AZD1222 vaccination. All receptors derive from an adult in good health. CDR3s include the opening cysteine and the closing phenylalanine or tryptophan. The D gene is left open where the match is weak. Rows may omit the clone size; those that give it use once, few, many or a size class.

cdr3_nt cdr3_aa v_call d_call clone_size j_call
TGTGCCAGCACTCGGGATATTAACTATGGCTACACCTTC CASTRDINYGYTF TRBV18 - - TRBJ1-2
TGTGCCAGCAGCCCGGACAGGGGCTATGGCTACACCTTC CASSPDRGYGYTF TRBV5-4 TRBD1 - TRBJ1-2
TGTGCCAGCGTCCCCGGGTTAAAACTAATTCAGCCCCAGCATTTT CASVPGLKLIQPQHF TRBV28 - - TRBJ1-5
TGCAGCGTAAGGGACGACCACTATGGCTACACCTTC CSVRDDHYGYTF TRBV29-1 - - TRBJ1-2
TGTGCCAGCAGCCATAGATCGTTAAGGCGCCCTGAAGTGGGGAATGAGCAGTTCTTC CASSHRSLRRPEVGNEQFF TRBV3-1/TRBV3-2 - - TRBJ2-1
TGTGCCAGCAGCGTAGAACCGGGAGTCTCCTACAATGAGCAGTTCTTC CASSVEPGVSYNEQFF TRBV9 - - TRBJ2-1
TGTGCCAGCAGCTCCGACAGGGCGCACTCTAATGGCTACACCTTC CASSSDRAHSNGYTF TRBV7-3 TRBD1 - TRBJ1-2
TGTGCCAGCATGGTAGGGGGAGGAAACACCATATATTTT CASMVGGGNTIYF TRBV6-5 - - TRBJ1-3
TGTGCCAGCAGTGAGGAGAGATGGGACGAGCAGTACTTC CASSEERWDEQYF TRBV2 - - TRBJ2-7
TGTGCCAGCAGCTTAGTAGTCAGGGGGTACGAGCAGTACTTC CASSLVVRGYEQYF TRBV7-2 TRBD1 - TRBJ2-7
TGTGCCTGGGGACAGGGGGCTGGGTGGTACACTGAAGCTTTCTTT CAWGQGAGWYTEAFF TRBV30 TRBD1 - TRBJ1-1
TGTGCCAGCAGCCGGACTAGCTGGGTGGATACGCAGTATTTT CASSRTSWVDTQYF TRBV27 TRBD2 - TRBJ2-3
TGTGCCAGCAGGGACAGGGGCAACTATGGCTACACCTTC CASRDRGNYGYTF TRBV6-5 TRBD1 - TRBJ1-2
TGTGCCAGCTCACCACCGGACAGTCTGAGCACAGATACGCAGTATTTT CASSPPDSLSTDTQYF TRBV18 - - TRBJ2-3
TGCAGCGTTACTCAGGGGGCAGGAAATGAAAAACTGTTTTTT CSVTQGAGNEKLFF TRBV29-1 TRBD1 - TRBJ1-4
TGTGCCAGCAGCCAATTAGGGGGTTTCGGAGCTTTCTTT CASSQLGGFGAFF TRBV3-1/TRBV3-2 - once TRBJ1-1
TGTGCCAGCAGAACACACGGGACGGCCTACGAGCAGTACTTC CASRTHGTAYEQYF TRBV28 - - TRBJ2-7
TGTGCCAGCAGCCGCAACGGACAGGTGACTAATGGCTACACCTTC CASSRNGQVTNGYTF TRBV3-1/TRBV3-2 TRBD1 many TRBJ1-2
TGTGCCAGCAGCGTAGCCGCCAGTATAATGAACACTGAAGCTTTCTTT CASSVAASIMNTEAFF TRBV9 - - TRBJ1-1
TGTGCCAGCAGCTTTCCTGGAAACACCATATATTTT CASSFPGNTIYF TRBV7-9 - - TRBJ1-3
TGCGCCAGCAGCTTGGGATCCGTGCCGGGTCAGCCCCAGCATTTT CASSLGSVPGQPQHF TRBV5-1 - - TRBJ1-5
TGCGCCAGCAGCCTGACAACGAACACTGAAGCTTTCTTT CASSLTTNTEAFF TRBV5-1 - - TRBJ1-1
TGCGCCAGCAGCCAAGGGACAGCTGCCTACGAGCAGTACTTC CASSQGTAAYEQYF TRBV4-1 - - TRBJ2-7
TGTGCCAGCAGTTACTTGGAGAACACTGAAGCTTTCTTT CASSYLENTEAFF TRBV6-5 - - TRBJ1-1
TGCGCCAGCAGCCGAGGACTAGCGGGGGGATTAGACGAGCAGTACTTC CASSRGLAGGLDEQYF TRBV10-1 TRBD2 - TRBJ2-7
TGTGCCACCAGCAGAGATTCGACAGCCCCTCAAGAGACCCAGTACTTC CATSRDSTAPQETQYF TRBV15 - once TRBJ2-5
TGTGCCAGCAGCTTAGTACCTCTAGCGTACGAGCAGTACTTC CASSLVPLAYEQYF TRBV11-3 - - TRBJ2-7
TGTGCCAGCACAACGGGATCTGGCTACCAAGAGACCCAGTACTTC CASTTGSGYQETQYF TRBV25-1 - - TRBJ2-5
TGTGCCAGCAGCTTATTAAGATTCTACGAGCAGTACTTC CASSLLRFYEQYF TRBV11-3 - - TRBJ2-7
TGTGCCAGTAGTATCACCGGACAGGGGAATCAGCCCCAGCATTTT CASSITGQGNQPQHF TRBV19 TRBD1 - TRBJ1-5
TGTGCCAGCAGCGTGGGACAGGGGGCAATCAATGAGCAGTTCTTC CASSVGQGAINEQFF TRBV7-7 TRBD1 once TRBJ2-1
TGCGCCAGCAGCTTGTCCTTCTATGGCTACACCTTC CASSLSFYGYTF TRBV5-1 - - TRBJ1-2
TGCGCCAGCAGCTTCTTTACAGGGGCGAACGATGAAGCTTTCTTT CASSFFTGANDEAFF TRBV5-1 TRBD1 - TRBJ1-1
TGTGCCAGCAGCCAGTCGGACAGGGTCCAGTTCTTC CASSQSDRVQFF TRBV11-3 TRBD1 - TRBJ2-1
TGTGCCAGCAGGAGAGTATCGGGTCAGCCCCAGCATTTT CASRRVSGQPQHF TRBV6-5 - once TRBJ1-5
TGTGCCAGCAGCCCCTGGACCGGGGACAGGGGGAATTCACCCCTCCACTTT CASSPWTGDRGNSPLHF TRBV9 TRBD1 - TRBJ1-6
TGTGCCAGTAGAAAACAGGGGATGAACACTGAAGCTTTCTTT CASRKQGMNTEAFF TRBV19 TRBD1 - TRBJ1-1
TGTGCCAGCTCGCCCCCGTCGGGCGGCGGAAACACCATATATTTT CASSPPSGGGNTIYF TRBV18 - - TRBJ1-3
TGTGCCAGCCGCGCCGTAAGCGGTCACAATGAGCAGTTCTTC CASRAVSGHNEQFF TRBV3-1/TRBV3-2 - few TRBJ2-1
TGTGCCAGCAGTTCTCACCAGGCTGGAAACACCATATATTTT CASSSHQAGNTIYF TRBV6-5 - - TRBJ1-3
TGTGCCAGCGCATCGGTAGCGGGATACGAGCAGTACTTC CASASVAGYEQYF TRBV5-6 TRBD2 - TRBJ2-7
TGTGCCACCAGTTACGACAGGGGCTCGGGTGGCTACACCTTC CATSYDRGSGGYTF TRBV15 TRBD1 - TRBJ1-2
TGTGCCAGTAGCATCATGACGGACTCCAATCAGCCCCAGCATTTT CASSIMTDSNQPQHF TRBV19 - - TRBJ1-5
TGTGCCAGCAGCCGGACGGAGAGCTCCTACAATGAGCAGTTCTTC CASSRTESSYNEQFF TRBV3-1/TRBV3-2 - - TRBJ2-1
TGTGCCACCACTAGCGTTAGCACAGATACGCAGTATTTT CATTSVSTDTQYF TRBV2 TRBD2 once TRBJ2-3
TGTGCCAGTAGTAATAGCCTGACAGGGGCTAACTATGGCTACACCTTC CASSNSLTGANYGYTF TRBV19 TRBD1 - TRBJ1-2
TGTGCCACCGGGGGCCGGACAGGGCTAGGGGAGCAGTACTTC CATGGRTGLGEQYF TRBV19 TRBD1 - TRBJ2-7
TGCGCCAGCAGCTTTATAGAAGAGAACACTGAAGCTTTCTTT CASSFIEENTEAFF TRBV5-1 - - TRBJ1-1
TGTGCCAGCAGCGTAGTTTCGGGACAGCTAAACACTGAAGCTTTCTTT CASSVVSGQLNTEAFF TRBV9 TRBD1 few TRBJ1-1
TGTGCCAGCTCACCACTGTCTAGCTTAGCCTACAATGAGCAGTTCTTC CASSPLSSLAYNEQFF TRBV18 - few TRBJ2-1
TGTGCCAGCAGCTGGAATGAAAAACTGTTTTTT CASSWNEKLFF TRBV7-2 - - TRBJ1-4
TGTGCCAGCAGGCCCAGGGACAACTCCTACAATGAGCAGTTCTTC CASRPRDNSYNEQFF TRBV7-9 - once TRBJ2-1
TGCGCCAGCGGCGAGGGCCCAAATTCACCCCTCCACTTT CASGEGPNSPLHF TRBV4-1 - - TRBJ1-6
TGCGCCAGCAGCTGGGGAGGGGCCACCAACAATGAGCAGTTCTTC CASSWGGATNNEQFF TRBV5-1 TRBD2 - TRBJ2-1
TGCAGCGTTGCGCAGGGACGGAACACTGAAGCTTTCTTT CSVAQGRNTEAFF TRBV29-1 - - TRBJ1-1
TGTGCCAGCAGGGACGAGACTAGCGCAAACAATGAGCAGTTCTTC CASRDETSANNEQFF TRBV27 TRBD2 - TRBJ2-1
TGTGCCAGCCTTGGCTCCTATAATTCACCCCTCCACTTT CASLGSYNSPLHF TRBV5-5 - - TRBJ1-6